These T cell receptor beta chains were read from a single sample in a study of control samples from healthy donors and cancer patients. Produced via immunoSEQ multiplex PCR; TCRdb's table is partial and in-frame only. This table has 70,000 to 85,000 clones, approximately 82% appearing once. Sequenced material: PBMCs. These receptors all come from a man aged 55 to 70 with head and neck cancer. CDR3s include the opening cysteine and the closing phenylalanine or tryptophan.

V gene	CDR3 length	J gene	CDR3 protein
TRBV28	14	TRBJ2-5	CASSLGQGKETQYF
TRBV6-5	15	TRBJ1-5	CASSNPGQGDQPQHF
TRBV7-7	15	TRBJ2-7	CASSLFQGSDYEQYF
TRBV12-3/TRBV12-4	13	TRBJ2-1	CATRIAGVNEQFF
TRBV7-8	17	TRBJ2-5	CASSLSRLAGARETQYF
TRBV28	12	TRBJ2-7	CASEGRGREQYF
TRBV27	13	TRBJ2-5	CASRGDPFETQYF
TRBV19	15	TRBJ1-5	CASMEGQGFNQPQHF
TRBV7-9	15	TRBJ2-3	CASSFRSPSTDTQYF
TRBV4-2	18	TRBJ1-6	CASSQDPTGGTYNSPLHF
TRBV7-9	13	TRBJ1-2	CASSLGGSYGYTF
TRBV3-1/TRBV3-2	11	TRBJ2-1	CASSLRGGQFF
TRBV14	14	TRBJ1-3	CASSLLGSGNTIYF
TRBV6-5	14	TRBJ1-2	CASSTSQGNYGYTF
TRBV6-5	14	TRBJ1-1	CASSRQGGWTEAFF
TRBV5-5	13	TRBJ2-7	CASSSGQGYEQYF
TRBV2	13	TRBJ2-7	CADRRGAGYEQYF
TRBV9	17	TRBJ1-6	CASTSPLRGRVDSPLHF
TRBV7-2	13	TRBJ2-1	CASSFIQGDEQFF
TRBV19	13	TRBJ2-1	CASSPFGHNEQFF
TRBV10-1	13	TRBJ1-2	CASSQTFSYGYTF
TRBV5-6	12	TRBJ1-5	CASSLGSQPQHF
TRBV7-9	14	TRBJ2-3	CASSLGYYTDTQYF
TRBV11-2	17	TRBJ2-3	CASSRTASGRFADTQYF
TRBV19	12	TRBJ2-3	CASSRSTDTQYF
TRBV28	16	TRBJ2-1	CASSPLGGGPENEQFF
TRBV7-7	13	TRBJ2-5	CASSTTYQETQYF
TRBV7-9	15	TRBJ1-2	CASSLGGEGWGGYTF
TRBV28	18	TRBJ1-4	CASSLTGTGPATNEKLFF
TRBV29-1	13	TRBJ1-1	CSSREQGGTEAFF
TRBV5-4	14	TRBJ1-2	CASSLDRAGHGYTF
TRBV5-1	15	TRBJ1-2	CASSSTGTQSYGYTF
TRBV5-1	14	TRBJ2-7	CASSFSGGVYEQYF